This TCR beta chain was identified in a study of blood T cell repertoires in COVID-19. Background on the study: Acute-phase and convalescent COVID-19 samples originated in the United States, Italy and Spain. Sources were T cells, B-cell-depleted T cells, or PBMCs; the material itself was cDNA or gDNA.

Germline-derived CDR1 and CDR2 are SGDLS and YYNGEE. The germline V and J ends were trimmed by 0 bases and 4 bases, with 10 bases remaining between them. The CDR3 is 14 residues long. Participants were aged about 18 to 90 years, lived in 25 or so US areas, and enrolled virtually. Original handling: Counts of nucleated cells, estimated from reference gene primer amplification, were obtained. Profiling relied on immunoSEQ multiplex PCR, and the TCRdb table lists in-frame clones only, not all of them. V and J calls and clone size are copied from that table; D and trimming were computed from the DNA. Of under 200,000 clones in the sample, approximately 86% were seen once. With respect to this clone: Other DNA sequences in the sample encode the same CDR3.

The material sequenced was PBMCs or T cells enriched from blood (not recorded which). This sequence joins TRBV9 and TRBJ1-1; D is possibly TRBD1 (6 bases). This TCR was sampled from a woman aged 55-69 years with acute COVID-19. CDR3 nucleotide sequence: TGTGCCAGCAGCGTAGCGGGGGGCGGCACTGAAGCTTTCTTT. Protein sequence: CASSVAGGGTEAFF. Full variable domain (missing parts from reference TRBV9 and TRBJ1-1): DSGVTQTPKHLITATGQRVTLRCSPRSGDLSVYWYQQSLDQGLQFLIQYYNGEERAKGNILERFSAQQFPDLHSELNLSSLELGDSALYFCASSVAGGGTEAFFGQGTRLTVV.